The clone carrying this T cell receptor beta chain is categorized as medium-sized. Its antigen remains unidentified. PCR primers comprised 60 Vbeta and 13 Jbeta primers. Using immunoSEQ multiplex PCR, the repertoire was profiled, and TCRdb retains in-frame clones only, with some absent. The sample lists 65,000 to 85,000 clones, around 66% occurring once. The germline V gene has CDR1 MGHRA and CDR2 YSYEKL. V dropped 3 bases and J dropped 1 base, with 15 bases sitting between them. This CDR3 comprises 17 residues. This sample is drawn from a study of cytomegalovirus exposure and HLA in healthy donors. Study results and limitations: TCR beta V- and J-gene trimming was later associated with a missense DCLRE1C variant.

Sequenced: PBMCs. The sequence was obtained from a man between 60 and 75 years old in good health and CMV-seropositive. The chain combines TRBV4-1 with TRBJ2-2, with D unresolved. The CDR3 sequence: CASSHGDQNMNTGELFF. The DNA for the CDR3 is TGCGCCAGCAGCCATGGTGATCAGAACATGAACACCGGGGAGCTGTTTTTT.